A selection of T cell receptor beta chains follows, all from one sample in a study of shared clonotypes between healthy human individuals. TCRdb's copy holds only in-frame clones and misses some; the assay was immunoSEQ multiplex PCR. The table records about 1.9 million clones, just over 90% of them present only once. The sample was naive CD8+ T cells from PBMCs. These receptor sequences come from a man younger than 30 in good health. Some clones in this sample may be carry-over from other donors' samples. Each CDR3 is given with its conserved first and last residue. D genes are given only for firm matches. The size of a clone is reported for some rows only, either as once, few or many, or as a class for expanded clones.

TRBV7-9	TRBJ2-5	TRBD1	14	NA	CASSIRQGQETQYF	TGTGCCAGCAGCATACGACAGGGCCAAGAGACCCAGTACTTC
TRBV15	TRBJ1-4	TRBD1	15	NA	CATSPGQATNEKLFF	TGTGCCACCAGCCCGGGACAGGCAACTAATGAAAAACTGTTTTTT
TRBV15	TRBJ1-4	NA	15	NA	CATSFPRAGDEKLFF	TGTGCCACCAGCTTTCCCCGGGCAGGGGACGAAAAACTGTTTTTT
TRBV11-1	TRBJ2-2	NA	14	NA	CASSRTPGTGELFF	TGTGCCAGCAGCCGTACCCCGGGCACCGGGGAGCTGTTTTTT
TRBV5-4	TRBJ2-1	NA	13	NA	CASSLYRRNEQFF	TGTGCCAGCAGCTTGTACAGGAGGAATGAGCAGTTCTTC
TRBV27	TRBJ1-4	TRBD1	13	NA	CASRGTVNEKLFF	TGTGCCAGCAGGGGGACAGTTAATGAAAAACTGTTTTTT
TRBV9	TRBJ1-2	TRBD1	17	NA	CASSVDPRRGQHYGYTF	TGTGCCAGCAGCGTGGACCCCCGCAGGGGGCAACACTATGGCTACACCTTC
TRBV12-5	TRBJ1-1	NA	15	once	CASRGRVTENTEAFF	TGTGCTAGTAGGGGTAGGGTGACGGAGAACACTGAAGCTTTCTTT
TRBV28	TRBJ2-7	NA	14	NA	CASSFVGGNYEQYF	TGTGCCAGCAGTTTTGTCGGGGGTAACTACGAGCAGTACTTC
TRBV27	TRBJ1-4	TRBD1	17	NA	CASSFGTGFATNEKLFF	TGTGCCAGCAGTTTTGGGACAGGGTTTGCAACTAATGAAAAACTGTTTTTT
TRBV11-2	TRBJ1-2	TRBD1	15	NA	CASSSRTGGIYGYTF	TGTGCCAGCAGCTCCCGGACAGGGGGCATCTATGGCTACACCTTC
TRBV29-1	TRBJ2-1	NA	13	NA	CSVEGTSYNEQFF	TGCAGCGTTGAGGGGACTTCTTACAATGAGCAGTTCTTC
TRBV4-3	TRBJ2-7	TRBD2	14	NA	CASSPQTSVYEQYF	TGCGCCAGCAGCCCCCAGACTAGCGTTTACGAGCAGTACTTC
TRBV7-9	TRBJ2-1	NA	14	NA	CASSFPAPYNEQFF	TGTGCCAGCAGCTTCCCGGCTCCATACAATGAGCAGTTCTTC
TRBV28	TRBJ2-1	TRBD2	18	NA	CASSGLAGILGVGNEQFF	TGTGCCAGCAGTGGACTAGCGGGAATTTTGGGGGTAGGGAATGAGCAGTTCTTC
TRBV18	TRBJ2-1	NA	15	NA	CASSPGAPSYNEQFF	TGTGCCAGCTCACCCGGCGCTCCCTCCTACAATGAGCAGTTCTTC
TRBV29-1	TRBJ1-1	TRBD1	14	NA	CSVGGVGTGVEAFF	TGCAGCGTCGGGGGGGTTGGGACAGGGGTGGAAGCTTTCTTT
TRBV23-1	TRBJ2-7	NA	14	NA	CASIRGRAPLEQYF	TGCGCCAGCATCCGGGGCAGGGCACCCCTCGAGCAGTACTTC
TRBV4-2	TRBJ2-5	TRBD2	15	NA	CASSLRLAGGETQYF	TGTGCCAGCAGCCTGCGACTAGCGGGAGGGGAGACCCAGTACTTC
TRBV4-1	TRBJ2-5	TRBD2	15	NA	CASSQVSGGQETQYF	TGCGCCAGCAGCCAAGTGTCGGGGGGCCAAGAGACCCAGTACTTC
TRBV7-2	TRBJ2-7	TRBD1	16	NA	CASSSGPTGLGYEQYF	TGTGCCAGCAGCTCAGGACCGACAGGGCTGGGCTACGAGCAGTACTTC
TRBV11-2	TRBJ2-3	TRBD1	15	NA	CASSSRDSLTDTQYF	TGTGCCAGCAGCAGTAGGGACAGCCTCACAGATACGCAGTATTTT
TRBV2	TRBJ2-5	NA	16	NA	CASSEKGPARGGTQYF	TGTGCCAGCAGTGAAAAGGGTCCGGCCAGGGGTGGGACCCAGTACTTC
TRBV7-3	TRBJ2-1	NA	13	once	CASSPSGFDEQFF	TGTGCCAGCAGCCCCTCAGGGTTTGATGAGCAGTTCTTC
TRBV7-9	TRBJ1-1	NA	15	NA	CASSLAAGLNTEAFF	TGTGCCAGCAGCTTAGCGGCTGGGTTGAACACTGAAGCTTTCTTT
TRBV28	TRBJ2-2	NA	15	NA	CASRQNGVWTGELFF	TGTGCCAGCAGACAAAACGGGGTTTGGACCGGGGAGCTGTTTTTT
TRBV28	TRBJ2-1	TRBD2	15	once	CASSFTLASYNEQFF	TGTGCCAGCAGTTTTACACTAGCGTCCTACAATGAGCAGTTCTTC
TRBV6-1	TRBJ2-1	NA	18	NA	CASSVKPHRWGTYNEQFF	TGTGCCAGCAGTGTCAAACCACACAGGTGGGGAACCTACAATGAGCAGTTCTTC
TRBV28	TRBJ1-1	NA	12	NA	CASSPRGTEAFF	TGTGCCAGCAGTCCGCGGGGGACTGAAGCTTTCTTT
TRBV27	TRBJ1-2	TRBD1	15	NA	CASRRGEGAYYGYTF	TGTGCCAGCAGAAGGGGGGAGGGGGCTTACTATGGCTACACCTTC
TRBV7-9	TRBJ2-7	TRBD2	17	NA	CASSFGTSGRASYEQYF	TGTGCCAGCAGCTTTGGGACTAGCGGGAGGGCCTCCTACGAGCAGTACTTC
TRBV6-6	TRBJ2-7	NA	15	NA	CASSYSIRDSYEQYF	TGTGCCAGCAGTTACTCGATCCGGGACTCCTACGAGCAGTACTTC
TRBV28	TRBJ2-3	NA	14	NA	CASSLINGADTQYF	TGTGCCAGCAGTTTAATAAATGGAGCAGATACGCAGTATTTT
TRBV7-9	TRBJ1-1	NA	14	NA	CASSLEQANTEAFF	TGTGCCAGCAGCTTAGAACAGGCTAACACTGAAGCTTTCTTT
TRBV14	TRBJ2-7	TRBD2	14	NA	CASSPGLAVYEQYF	TGTGCCAGCAGCCCGGGACTAGCGGTCTACGAGCAGTACTTC
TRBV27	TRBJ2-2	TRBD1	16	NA	CASSLGQGIGTGELFF	TGTGCCAGCAGTTTAGGACAGGGGATTGGGACCGGGGAGCTGTTTTTT
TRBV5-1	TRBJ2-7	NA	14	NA	CASSLAGAGVEQYF	TGCGCCAGCAGCTTGGCGGGAGCCGGCGTCGAGCAGTACTTC
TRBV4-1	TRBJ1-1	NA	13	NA	CASSLGPATTAFF	TGCGCCAGCAGCTTGGGCCCGGCCACAACAGCTTTCTTT
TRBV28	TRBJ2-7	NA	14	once	CASSLGAVTYEQYF	TGTGCCAGCAGTTTAGGGGCGGTAACCTACGAGCAGTACTTC
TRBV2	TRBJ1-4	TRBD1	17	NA	CASSERQGLNRNEKLFF	TGTGCCAGCAGTGAAAGACAGGGGTTGAACCGTAATGAAAAACTGTTTTTT